Listed here are 24 T cell receptor beta chains from one sample, sequenced in a study of blood T cell dynamics during melanoma immunotherapy. Time point meaning: pre-treatment baseline. Libraries were prepared by immunoSEQ multiplex PCR; TCRdb keeps only in-frame clonotypes and omits some of them. The sample carries about 10,000 clones, 88% recorded once. The material sequenced was blood, taken from a patient treated with checkpoint blockade. All receptors come from a human donor with melanoma.

This chain connects TRBV6-5 to TRBJ2-1; D assignment may be TRBD1 or TRBD2 (5 bases each). This CDR3 is built from 16 residues. V was clipped by 4 bases and J by 2 bases, with 15 bases between them. Germline V lookup: CDR1 MNHEY, CDR2 SVGAGI. CDR3 nucleotide sequence: TGTGCCAGCAGTTTCGGGCAGGGACGAACCTACAATGAGCAGTTCTTC. It yields the protein CASSFGQGRTYNEQFF.

The rearrangement links TRBV13 to TRBJ1-6; 10 nucleotides line up with TRBD1. V lost 5 bases and J lost 8; bases outside the gene matches: 3. Per the germline V gene, CDR1 is PRHDT and CDR2 is FYEKMQ (reference sequence). The CDR3 covers 14 residues. The CDR3 spells CASSPGQGDSPLHF. DNA for the CDR3: TGTGCCAGCAGCCCCGGACAGGGGGATTCACCCCTCCACTTT.

The chain employs TRBV2 and TRBJ2-5, with D unclear. The CDR3 is made up of 18 amino acids. Per the germline V gene, CDR1 is SNHLY and CDR2 is FYNNEI. V lost 0 bases to trimming and J lost 5 bases, with 22 bases between them. This CDR3 is CASSEALWALDIAETQYF. The CDR3 nucleotides are TGTGCCAGCAGTGAAGCGCTTTGGGCTCTAGATATCGCGGAGACCCAGTACTTC.

This clone was counted between two and nine times. The chain employs TRBV11-2 and TRBJ2-3, with D unresolved. This CDR3 region has 12 residues. Germline CDR1 and CDR2: SGHAT and FQNNGV. The germline V and J ends were trimmed by 4 bases and 3 bases, with 5 bases remaining between them. Here the CDR3 DNA reads TGTGCCAGCAGCTGGAGAACAGATACGCAGTATTTT. Amino acid sequence: CASSWRTDTQYF.

J is TRBJ1-4 and V is TRBV4-1; TRBD1 aligns across 11 bases. The germline V gene encodes CDR1 MGHRA and CDR2 YSYEKL. V lost 0 bases to trimming and J lost 9 bases; unmatched junction nucleotides: 6. CDR3 length equals 16 residues. CDR3 in amino acids: CASSQDTGQGGQKLFF. The CDR3 coding sequence is TGCGCCAGCAGCCAAGATACGGGACAGGGGGGACAAAAACTGTTTTTT.

CDR3 loop: CASSRRSGGAYEQYF. In DNA, the CDR3 is TGCGCCAGCAGCCGGAGGAGCGGGGGGGCCTACGAGCAGTACTTC. This rearrangement joins TRBV4-1 to TRBJ2-7; 10 nucleotides match TRBD2. The length of the CDR3 is 15 residues. The ends lost 4 bases at V and 2 bases at J; junction bases unmatched: 5. Per the germline V gene, CDR1 is MGHRA and CDR2 is YSYEKL.

The V and J genes are TRBV2 and TRBJ2-2; weak D call: TRBD2 (5 bases). The CDR3 totals 14 residues. The ends were cut back, 4 bases at V and 5 bases at J, with 11 bases in the middle. Germline CDR1 and CDR2: SNHLY and FYNNEI. CDR3 in DNA: TGTGCCAGCAGTGGAACTGGGGAGACCGGGGAGCTGTTTTTT. This encodes CASSGTGETGELFF.

This clone was detected only a few times. The genes are TRBV5-1 and TRBJ1-5, with D tentatively TRBD1 (5 bases). CDR3 size: 16 residues. Trimming stripped 0 bases from V and 6 bases from J, with 16 bases between. The V gene's germline CDR1 is SGHRS and CDR2 YFSETQ. This CDR3 is CASSLDPSGLGQPQHF. The DNA for the CDR3 is TGCGCCAGCAGCTTGGACCCCTCAGGGCTAGGTCAGCCCCAGCATTTT.

The chain combines TRBV7-9 with TRBJ2-7; D is uncertain. CDR1 is SEHNR, CDR2 FQNEAQ, per germline (reference sequence). This CDR3 comprises 13 residues. Deletions cut 0 bases from V and 5 bases from J, with 8 bases between. The CDR3 is CASSLAFQDEQYV. The CDR3 coding sequence is TGTGCCAGCAGCTTAGCGTTCCAGGACGAGCAGTACGTC.

The chain recombines TRBV9 with TRBJ1-1; D uncertain. Germline V gives CDR1 SGDLS, CDR2 YYNGEE. Trimming left V 0 bases short and J 5 bases short, with 5 bases between. The CDR3 spans 12 residues. The CDR3 loop reads CASSVVETEAFF. CDR3 in DNA: TGTGCCAGCAGCGTAGTCGAGACTGAAGCTTTCTTT.

V is TRBV19 and J is TRBJ2-1, with D unclear. Germline lookup yields CDR1 LNHDA and CDR2 SQIVND (reference sequence). Deletions cut 6 bases from V and 1 base from J, with 13 bases between. The CDR3 loop spans 15 amino acids. The CDR3 is CASRGRGPSYNEQFF. The CDR3 nucleotides read TGTGCCAGTAGAGGACGAGGTCCTTCCTACAATGAGCAGTTCTTC.

This clone has only one observation. The rearrangement uses TRBV18 and TRBJ1-1; D remains unclear. Germline lookup yields CDR1 KGHSH and CDR2 LQKENI. The CDR3 has 15 residues. Trimming cost V 2 bases and J 5 bases, with 15 bases left between them. The CDR3 region has the DNA TGTGCCAGCTCACCAGCCGCTGGAGGAGGAACTGAAGCTTTCTTT. This encodes CASSPAAGGGTEAFF.

The V and J genes are TRBV7-2 and TRBJ2-7; 7 nucleotides line up with TRBD1. V trimming: 0 bases; J trimming: 6 bases; junction bases outside the gene matches: 5. The CDR3 runs 14 residues. Germline values: CDR1 SGHTA, CDR2 FQGNSA. CDR3 sequence: CASSLAGQASEQYF. CDR3 coding DNA: TGTGCCAGCAGCTTAGCCGGACAGGCTAGCGAGCAGTACTTC.

The rearrangement joins TRBV11-2 to TRBJ1-6; 9 bases agree with TRBD1. The CDR3 consists of 18 residues. V trimming: 4 bases; J trimming: 0 bases; junction bases outside the gene matches: 7. The germline V gene encodes CDR1 SGHAT and CDR2 FQNNGV. The DNA of the CDR3 is TGTGCCAGCAGCTCCCACAGGGGGCAGCGCTCCTATAATTCACCCCTCCACTTT. Translating gives CASSSHRGQRSYNSPLHF.

The CDR3 region is CAIRSAGQGGNTIYF. As DNA, the CDR3 is TGTGCCATCAGATCTGCGGGACAGGGAGGAAACACCATATATTTT. The chain couples TRBV10-3 to TRBJ1-3, with TRBD1 identical over 9 bases. V was clipped by 6 bases and J by 4 bases; unmatched bases: 7. CDR1 and CDR2 from the germline V gene are ENHRY and SYGVKD. The CDR3 runs 15 residues.

CDR3 coding DNA: TGTGCCACCAGCAGAGGGGGGCGGACCGGGGAGCTGTTTTTT. Protein sequence: CATSRGGRTGELFF. The V and J genes are TRBV15 and TRBJ2-2; possibly TRBD1 for D (6 bases). From germline, CDR1 is LNHNV and CDR2 YYDKDF (reference sequence). Trimming removed 1 base at V and 5 bases at J, with 8 bases between. The CDR3 loop spans 14 amino acids. Complete variable domain (other parts from reference TRBV15 and TRBJ2-2): DAMVIQNPRYQVTQFGKPVTLSCSQTLNHNVMYWYQQKSSQAPKLLFHYYDKDFNNEADTPDNFQSRRPNTSFCFLDIRSPGLGDTAMYLCATSRGGRTGELFFGEGSRLTVL.

V usage is TRBV9 and J usage is TRBJ2-1; 11 nucleotides match TRBD1. From germline, CDR1 is SGDLS and CDR2 YYNGEE. CDR3 length equals 15 residues. V was pared by 2 bases and J by 8 bases, with 6 bases of the junction left unmatched. CDR3 residues: CASSVTGTGGDEQFF. The CDR3 region has the DNA TGTGCCAGCAGCGTTACCGGGACAGGGGGAGATGAGCAGTTCTTC. The complete variable domain, with remaining parts taken from reference TRBV9 and TRBJ2-1, reads DSGVTQTPKHLITATGQRVTLRCSPRSGDLSVYWYQQSLDQGLQFLIQYYNGEERAKGNILERFSAQQFPDLHSELNLSSLELGDSALYFCASSVTGTGGDEQFFGPGTRLTVL.

The rearrangement uses TRBV7-6 and TRBJ2-2, with TRBD2 matching over 8 bases. The germline V gene has CDR1 SGHVS and CDR2 FNYEAQ. Germline trimming cut 3 bases from V and 4 bases from J; bases unmatched to any gene: 4. This CDR3 is 15 amino acids long. The CDR3 DNA follows: TGTGCCAGCAGCTTCGGGACTAGAGGCACCGGGGAGCTGTTTTTT. It specifies CASSFGTRGTGELFF.

The gene calls are TRBV6-6 and TRBJ2-7; tentative D call: TRBD2 (6 bases). The length of the CDR3 is 15 residues. The germline V and J ends were trimmed by 6 bases and 5 bases, with 20 bases remaining between them. CDR1 MNHNY and CDR2 SVGAGI come from the germline V gene (reference sequence). Here the CDR3 reads CASSPPAKGGNEQYF. The CDR3 DNA reads TGTGCCAGCAGCCCCCCGGCCAAGGGCGGGAACGAGCAGTACTTC.

The chain uses TRBV7-8 and TRBJ2-7; D unclear. In germline, CDR1 is SGHVS, CDR2 FQNEAQ. The ends were cut back, 3 bases at V and 3 bases at J, with 9 bases in the middle. This CDR3 contains 13 residues. This CDR3 reads CASSFQVNYEQYV. The CDR3 nucleotides are TGTGCCAGCAGCTTCCAGGTCAACTACGAGCAGTACGTC.

The chain joins TRBV6-5 to TRBJ2-5, with 10 bases lining up with TRBD1. The V gene's germline CDR1 is MNHEY and CDR2 SVGAGI. This CDR3 spans 15 amino acids. Losses at the gene ends were 4 bases for V and 5 bases for J; bases not matched to a gene: 7. The CDR3 spells CASSSGQGLKETQYF. The CDR3 DNA follows: TGTGCCAGCAGTTCGGGACAGGGGTTGAAGGAGACCCAGTACTTC.

This rearrangement joins TRBV5-6 to TRBJ1-5; D gene ambiguous. The CDR3 consists of 13 residues. V lost 2 bases to trimming and J lost 4 bases, with 7 bases between them. The germline V gene has CDR1 SGHDT and CDR2 YYEEEE. As DNA, the CDR3 is TGTGCCAGCAGCTTTAGACGGAATCAGCCCCAGCATTTT. Translating gives CASSFRRNQPQHF.

The rearrangement joins TRBV5-4 to TRBJ2-2; a weak D match, TRBD1 (6 bases). Germline V gene data show CDR1 as SGHNT and CDR2 as YYREEE (reference sequence). Trimming pared 4 bases from V and 1 base from J, leaving 8 bases between. CDR3 length: 14 residues. This CDR3 reads CASSGQKNTGELFF. As DNA, the CDR3 is TGTGCCAGCAGCGGACAGAAGAACACCGGGGAGCTGTTTTTT.

The chain recombines TRBV30 with TRBJ1-1, with D tentatively TRBD1 (5 bases). This CDR3 comprises 16 residues. The germline V and J ends were trimmed by 3 bases and 7 bases, with 24 bases remaining between them. Germline V CDR1 and CDR2: GTSNPN, SVGIG (reference sequence). The CDR3 region is CAWRIRRAGRGSEAFF. The DNA for the CDR3 is TGTGCCTGGAGAATTAGGAGGGCAGGGAGAGGAAGTGAAGCTTTCTTT. The full variable domain, in which reference TRBV30 and TRBJ1-1 provide the parts outside the CDR3, is SQTIHQWPATLVQPVGSPLSLECTVEGTSNPNLYWYRQAAGRGLQLLFYSVGIGQISSEVPQNLSASRPQDRQFILSSKKLLLSDSGFYLCAWRIRRAGRGSEAFFGQGTRLTVV.